The present entry profiles one T cell receptor beta chain with its context. Its specificity is not known. Original methodology: Matches to published virus-specific TCRB sequences were rare among patient CD8+ clones larger than 1%. Data came from immunoSEQ multiplex PCR; TCRdb stores just in-frame clones and leaves some out. V, J and clone size were drawn from that table, and D and trimming were deduced from the DNA. The sample consists of about 14,000 clones, over 70% of them appearing once. The data were obtained in a study of somatic mutations in cytotoxic T cells in rheumatoid arthritis. About the study: The authors flow-sorted some V beta antibody-stained T-cell populations at nearly 100% purity, including V beta1+ cells that they sequenced for TCRB.

General observations from the study: Antigens bound by the expanded CD8+ clones were not identified. Slight underrepresentation of TRBV07 in rheumatoid arthritis patients was not adjusted for multiple comparisons.

Germline CDR1 is LNHDA and CDR2 is SQIVND (reference sequence). The V segment lost 6 bases and the J segment 4 bases; nucleotides outside the gene matches: 12. The CDR3 totals 16 residues. The sequenced sample was CD8+ T cells sorted from blood. The chain employs TRBV19 and TRBJ1-5, with 7 bases identical to TRBD1. This TCR was recovered from an adult with rheumatoid arthritis. The CDR3 reads CASSYPTGATNQPQHF. Written as DNA, the CDR3 is TGTGCCAGTAGCTATCCAACAGGGGCCACGAATCAGCCCCAGCATTTT.